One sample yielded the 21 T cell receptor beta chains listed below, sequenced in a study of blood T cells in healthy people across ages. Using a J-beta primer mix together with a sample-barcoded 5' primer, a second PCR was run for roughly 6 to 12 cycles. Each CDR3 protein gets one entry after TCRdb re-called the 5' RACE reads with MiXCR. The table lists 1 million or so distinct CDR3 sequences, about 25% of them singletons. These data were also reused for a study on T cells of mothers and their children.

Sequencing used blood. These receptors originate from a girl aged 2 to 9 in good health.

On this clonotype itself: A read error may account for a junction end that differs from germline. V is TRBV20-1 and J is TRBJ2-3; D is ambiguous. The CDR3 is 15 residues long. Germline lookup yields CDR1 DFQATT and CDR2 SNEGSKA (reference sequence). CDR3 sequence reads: CSVRDDPERTDTQYF. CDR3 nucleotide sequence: TGCAGTGTTAGAGATGACCCTGAGCGCACAGATACGCAGTATTTT.

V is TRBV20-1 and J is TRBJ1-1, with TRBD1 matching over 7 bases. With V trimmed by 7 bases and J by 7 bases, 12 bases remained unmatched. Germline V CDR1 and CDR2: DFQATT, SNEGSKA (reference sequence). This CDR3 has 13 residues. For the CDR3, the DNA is TGCAGTGTTCCCCCGGGAGGGGGCTATGAAGCTTTCTTT. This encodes CSVPPGGGYEAFF.

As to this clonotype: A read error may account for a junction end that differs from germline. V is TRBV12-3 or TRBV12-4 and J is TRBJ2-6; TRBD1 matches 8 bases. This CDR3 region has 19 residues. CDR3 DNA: TGTGCCAGCAGTTTTTTAGGCAGGGGGCTTAAGCGTGGGGCCAACGTCCCGACTTTC. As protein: CASSFLGRGLKRGANVPTF.

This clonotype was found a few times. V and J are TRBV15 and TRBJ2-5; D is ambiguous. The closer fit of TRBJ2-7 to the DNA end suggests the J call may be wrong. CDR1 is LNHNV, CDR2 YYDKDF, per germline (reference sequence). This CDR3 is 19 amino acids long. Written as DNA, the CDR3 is TGTGCCACCAGCAGAGATCTGACGGACGGCACTTCCCGATCCTACGAGCAGTACTTC. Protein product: CATSRDLTDGTSRSYEQYF.

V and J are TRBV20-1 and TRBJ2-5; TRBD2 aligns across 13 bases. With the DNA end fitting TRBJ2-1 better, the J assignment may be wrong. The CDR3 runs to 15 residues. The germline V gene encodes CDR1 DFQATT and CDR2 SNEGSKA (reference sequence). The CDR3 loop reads CSASLTLAGGQEQFF. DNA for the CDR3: TGCAGTGCTAGCCTTACACTAGCGGGAGGGCAAGAGCAGTTCTTC.

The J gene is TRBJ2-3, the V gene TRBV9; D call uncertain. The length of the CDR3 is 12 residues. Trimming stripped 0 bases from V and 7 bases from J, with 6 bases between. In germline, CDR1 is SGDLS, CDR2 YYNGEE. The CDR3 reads CASSVDRNTQYF. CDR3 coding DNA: TGTGCCAGCAGCGTAGATAGGAATACGCAGTATTTT.

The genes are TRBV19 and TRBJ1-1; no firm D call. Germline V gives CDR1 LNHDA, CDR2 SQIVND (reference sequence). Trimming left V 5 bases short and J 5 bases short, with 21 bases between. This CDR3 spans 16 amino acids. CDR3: CASSHTGPPGNTEAFF. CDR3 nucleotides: TGTGCCAGTAGTCACACGGGTCCTCCGGGGAATACTGAAGCTTTCTTT.

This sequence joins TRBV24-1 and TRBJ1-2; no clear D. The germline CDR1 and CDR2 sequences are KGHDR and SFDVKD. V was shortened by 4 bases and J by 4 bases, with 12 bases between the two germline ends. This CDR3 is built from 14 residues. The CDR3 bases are TGTGCCACCAGTGACCTCACACGGAGCTATGGCTACACCTTC. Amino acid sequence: CATSDLTRSYGYTF.

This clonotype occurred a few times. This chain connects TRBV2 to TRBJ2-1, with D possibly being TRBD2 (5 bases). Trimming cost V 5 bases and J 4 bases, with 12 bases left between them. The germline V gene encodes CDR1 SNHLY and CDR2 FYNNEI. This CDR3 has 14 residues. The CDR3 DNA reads TGTGCCAGCAGTATCCAGCGGAGATACAATGAGCAGTTCTTC. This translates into CASSIQRRYNEQFF. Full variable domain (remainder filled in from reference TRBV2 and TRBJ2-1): EPEVTQTPSHQVTQMGQEVILRCVPISNHLYFYWYRQILGQKVEFLVSFYNNEISEKSEIFDDQFSVERPDGSNFTLKIRSTKLEDSAMYFCASSIQRRYNEQFFGPGTRLTVL.

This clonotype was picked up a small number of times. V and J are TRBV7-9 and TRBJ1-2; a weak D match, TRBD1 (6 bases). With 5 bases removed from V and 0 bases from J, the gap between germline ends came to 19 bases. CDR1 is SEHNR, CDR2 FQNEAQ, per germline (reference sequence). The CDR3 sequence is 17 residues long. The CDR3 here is CASSRSGTRITNYGYTF. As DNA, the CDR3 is TGTGCCAGCAGCCGTTCCGGGACAAGGATTACTAACTATGGCTACACCTTC. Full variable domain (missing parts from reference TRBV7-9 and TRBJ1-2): DTGVSQNPRHKITKRGQNVTFRCDPISEHNRLYWYRQTLGQGPEFLTYFQNEAQLEKSRLLSDRFSAERPKGSFSTLEIQRTEQGDSAMYLCASSRSGTRITNYGYTFGSGTRLTVV.

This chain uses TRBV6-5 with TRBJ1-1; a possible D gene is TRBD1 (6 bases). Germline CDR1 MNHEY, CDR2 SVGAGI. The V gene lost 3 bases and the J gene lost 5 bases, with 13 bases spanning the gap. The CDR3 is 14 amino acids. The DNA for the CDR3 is TGTGCCAGCAGTTATATACAGGGCGGGACTGAAGCTTTCTTT. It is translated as CASSYIQGGTEAFF.

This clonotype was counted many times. Here the CDR3 DNA reads TGTGCCAGCAGTGAAGCTGGGACGTTTGCTTTCTTT. This sequence encodes CASSEAGTFAFF. The genes are TRBV6-1 and TRBJ1-1, with a possible D match to TRBD1 (5 bases). CDR3 length: 12 residues. Trimming left V 0 bases short and J 11 bases short, with 10 bases between. Germline CDR1 and CDR2: MNHNS and SASEGT.

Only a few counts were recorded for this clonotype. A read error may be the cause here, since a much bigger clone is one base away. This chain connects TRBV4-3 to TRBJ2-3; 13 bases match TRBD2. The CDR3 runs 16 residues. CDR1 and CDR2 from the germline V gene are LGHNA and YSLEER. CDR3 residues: CSSSQDGLAGVDTQYF. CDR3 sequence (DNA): TGCTCCAGCAGCCAAGATGGACTAGCGGGGGTGGATACGCAGTATTTT.

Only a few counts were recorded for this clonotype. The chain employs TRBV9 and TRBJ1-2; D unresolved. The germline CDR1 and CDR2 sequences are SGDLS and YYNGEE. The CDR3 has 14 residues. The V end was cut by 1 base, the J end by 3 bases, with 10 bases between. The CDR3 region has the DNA TGTGCCAGCAGCGTACGAGACGCCTACTATGGCTACACCTTC. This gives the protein CASSVRDAYYGYTF. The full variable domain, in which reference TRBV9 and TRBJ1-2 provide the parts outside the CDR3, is DSGVTQTPKHLITATGQRVTLRCSPRSGDLSVYWYQQSLDQGLQFLIQYYNGEERAKGNILERFSAQQFPDLHSELNLSSLELGDSALYFCASSVRDAYYGYTFGSGTRLTVV.

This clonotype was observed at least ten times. In DNA, the CDR3 is TGTGCCAGCAGTGAAAGAGGGACTAGCGGGAGTGGTGAGCAGTTCTTC. Amino acid sequence: CASSERGTSGSGEQFF. The chain uses TRBV25-1 and TRBJ2-1; 14 bases agree with TRBD2. Trimming took 2 bases from V and 9 from J; bases not matched to a gene: 6. The CDR3 extends over 16 amino acids. Germline CDR1 reads MGHDK; CDR2 reads SYGVNS. Combining the CDR3 with reference TRBV25-1 and TRBJ2-1 gives the whole variable domain EADIYQTPRYLVIGTGKKITLECSQTMGHDKMYWYQQDPGMELHLIHYSYGVNSTEKGDLSSESTVSRIRTEHFPLTLESARPSHTSQYLCASSERGTSGSGEQFFGPGTRLTVL.

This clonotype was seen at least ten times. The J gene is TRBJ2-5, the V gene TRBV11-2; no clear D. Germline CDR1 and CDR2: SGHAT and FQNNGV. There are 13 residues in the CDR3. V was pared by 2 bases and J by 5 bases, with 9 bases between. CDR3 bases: TGTGCCAGCAGCTTAAGGCTGGGTGAGACCCAGTACTTC. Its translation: CASSLRLGETQYF.

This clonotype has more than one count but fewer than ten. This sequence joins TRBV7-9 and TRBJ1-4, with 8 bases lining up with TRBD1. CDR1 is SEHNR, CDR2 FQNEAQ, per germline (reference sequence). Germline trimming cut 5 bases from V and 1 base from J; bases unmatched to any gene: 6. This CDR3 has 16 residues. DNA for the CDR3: TGTGCCAGCAGCCCCTCCGGGACAGGAACTAATGAAAAACTGTTTTTT. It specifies CASSPSGTGTNEKLFF.

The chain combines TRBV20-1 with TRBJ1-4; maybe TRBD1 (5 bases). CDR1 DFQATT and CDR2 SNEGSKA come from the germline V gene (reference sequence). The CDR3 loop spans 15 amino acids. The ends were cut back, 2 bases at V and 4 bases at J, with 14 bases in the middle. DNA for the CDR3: TGCAGTGCTAGAAACCCGTCCGACAGTAATGAAAAACTGTTTTTT. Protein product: CSARNPSDSNEKLFF.

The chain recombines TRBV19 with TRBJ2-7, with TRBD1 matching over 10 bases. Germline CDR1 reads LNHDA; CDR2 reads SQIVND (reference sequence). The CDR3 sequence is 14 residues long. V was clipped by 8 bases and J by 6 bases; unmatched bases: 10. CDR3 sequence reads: CASHPGQGLGEQYF. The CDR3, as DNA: TGTGCCAGTCATCCGGGACAGGGGCTTGGCGAGCAGTACTTC.

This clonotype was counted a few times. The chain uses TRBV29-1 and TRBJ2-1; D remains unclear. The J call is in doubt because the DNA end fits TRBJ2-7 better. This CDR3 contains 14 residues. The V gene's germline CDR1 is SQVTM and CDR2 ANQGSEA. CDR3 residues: CSVEGLVGSYEQYF. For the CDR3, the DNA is TGCAGCGTTGAAGGGTTAGTCGGGTCCTACGAGCAGTACTTC.

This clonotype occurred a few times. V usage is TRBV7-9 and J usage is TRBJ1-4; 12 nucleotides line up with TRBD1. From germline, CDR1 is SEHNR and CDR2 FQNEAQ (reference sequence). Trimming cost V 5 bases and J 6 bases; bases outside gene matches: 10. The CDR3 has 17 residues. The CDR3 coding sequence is TGTGCCAGCAGCACACGGGACAGGGGGCGTTTAGATGAAAAACTGTTTTTT. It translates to CASSTRDRGRLDEKLFF.